What follows are 27 T cell receptor beta chains derived from one specimen sequenced in a study of T-cell reconstitution after alpha-beta-depleted transplantation in children. Unique molecular identifiers were used in preparing the TCRbeta library. TCRdb re-analysed the PCR reads in MiXCR, keeping a single row per CDR3 protein. The data contain 73,000 or so distinct CDR3 sequences, 4.9% of them singletons. Sequenced material: PBMCs, mostly from graft donor cells, taken 180 days after TCRalphabeta/CD19-depleted stem cell transplant. All receptors come from a boy under two years old who had a stem cell transplant for acute myeloid leukemia, so the T cells may come from the graft donor.

Many counts were recorded for this clonotype. J is TRBJ2-5 and V is TRBV6-2 or TRBV6-3; D gene uncertain. Germline V gives CDR1 MNHEY, CDR2 SVGEGT. V was clipped by 4 bases and J by 14 bases, with 17 bases between them. The CDR3 length is 12 residues. The CDR3 loop is CASSSRTGPRYF. The CDR3 DNA reads TGTGCCAGCAGTTCCAGGACCGGGCCCCGATACTTC.

This clonotype was detected ten times or more. The chain has TRBV12-3 or TRBV12-4 and TRBJ1-4; D gene ambiguous. The CDR3 is made up of 14 amino acids. V lost 6 bases and J lost 5, with 13 bases in between. DNA of the CDR3: TGTGCCAGCAGCGCACAGTCTCGGAATGAAAAACTGTTTTTT. Its translation: CASSAQSRNEKLFF.

The sample holds many counts of this clonotype. This chain connects TRBV4-3 to TRBJ2-1; D perhaps matches TRBD2 (6 bases). Per germline, CDR1 LGHNA and CDR2 YSLEER. The CDR3 covers 15 residues. V was trimmed by 2 bases and J by 6 bases, leaving 14 bases between them. Here the CDR3 reads CASSQRWEASNEQFF. CDR3 DNA: TGCGCCAGCAGCCAAAGGTGGGAGGCATCCAATGAGCAGTTCTTC.

Ten or more counts support this clonotype. The J gene is TRBJ2-6, the V gene TRBV20-1, with a weak D call TRBD1 (6 bases). Trimming took 0 bases from V and 0 from J, leaving 15 bases between them. Germline values: CDR1 DFQATT, CDR2 SNEGSKA (reference sequence). The CDR3 totals 18 residues. CDR3 sequence (DNA): TGCAGTGCTAGAGACCCGGGACAATTCACCTCTGGGGCCAACGTCCTGACTTTC. Amino acids: CSARDPGQFTSGANVLTF.

This clonotype has a count of ten or more. This rearrangement joins TRBV4-1 to TRBJ2-1; the D gene is possibly TRBD2 (6 bases). The CDR3 is 15 amino acids. Germline V gene sequence: CDR1 MGHRA, CDR2 YSYEKL. Trimming shortened V by 2 bases and J by 8 bases, and 16 bases separated the two germline ends. The CDR3 DNA reads TGCGCCAGCAGCCAATTACGCGGGGAGGCACATGAGCAGTTCTTC. It translates to CASSQLRGEAHEQFF.

This clonotype appeared many times. The rearrangement uses TRBV7-8 and TRBJ2-1; TRBD2 aligns across 11 bases. This CDR3 spans 16 amino acids. The J segment lost 3 bases and the V segment lost 4 bases, leaving 5 bases of the junction unmatched. In germline, CDR1 is SGHVS, CDR2 FQNEAQ. CDR3 amino acids: CASSSLTSGSYNEQFF. In DNA, the CDR3 is TGTGCCAGCAGCTCGCTTACTAGCGGGAGCTACAATGAGCAGTTCTTC.

The sample holds many counts of this clonotype. The genes are TRBV20-1 and TRBJ1-2, with a possible D match to TRBD1 (6 bases). Trimming left V 2 bases short and J 8 bases short, with 12 bases between. This CDR3 region has 12 residues. From germline, CDR1 is DFQATT and CDR2 SNEGSKA (reference sequence). The CDR3 is CSARRGGDGYTF. The CDR3 DNA reads as TGCAGTGCTAGACGAGGGGGGGACGGCTACACCTTC.

This clonotype appeared many times. The chain recombines TRBV29-1 with TRBJ1-2; D is undetermined. V was cut by 4 bases and J by 6 bases, with 15 bases left in between. Germline V gene sequence: CDR1 SQVTM, CDR2 ANQGSEA. This CDR3 has 13 residues. The DNA of the CDR3 is TGCAGCGTTGGCCCCGGAGGGCCCGATGGCTACACCTTC. Its translation: CSVGPGGPDGYTF.

Ten or more counts support this clonotype. The gene calls are TRBV19 and TRBJ2-1; 13 bases align to TRBD2. Germline CDR1 LNHDA, CDR2 SQIVND (reference sequence). Trimming took 6 bases from V and 6 from J; bases not matched to a gene: 5. This CDR3 region has 15 residues. CDR3 nucleotides: TGTGCCAGTAGGGCGGGACTAGCGGGGCCCAATGAGCAGTTCTTC. Translated: CASRAGLAGPNEQFF.

The chain has TRBV4-3 and TRBJ2-2, with TRBD2 matching 9 bases. The CDR3 length is 17 residues. The germline V gene encodes CDR1 LGHNA and CDR2 YSLEER. The trim removed 4 bases at V and 5 bases at J, leaving 11 bases unmatched. The CDR3 protein is CASSRGFAGGGTGELFF. For the CDR3, the DNA is TGCGCCAGCAGCCGGGGGTTTGCGGGGGGGGGGACCGGGGAGCTGTTTTTT.

This clonotype appeared many times. The chain employs TRBV10-2 and TRBJ2-7, with D tentatively TRBD2 (5 bases). V lost 4 bases, J lost 4 bases, and 11 bases lay in between. Germline values: CDR1 WSHSY, CDR2 SAAADI. The CDR3 totals 13 residues. The CDR3 DNA reads as TGCGCCAGCAGTGTCGGGGTTCGGTACGAGCAGTACTTC. Protein: CASSVGVRYEQYF.

This clonotype was seen a few times. The gene calls are TRBV6-2 or TRBV6-3 and TRBJ2-5; 9 nucleotides agree with TRBD2. The CDR3 is 18 residues long. J was trimmed by 2 bases and V by 5 bases; bases with no gene match: 15. Germline V CDR1 and CDR2: MNHEY, SVGEGT. CDR3 sequence reads: CASSPKGLAGIPQETQYF. DNA of the CDR3: TGTGCCAGCAGTCCCAAGGGCCTAGCGGGGATACCTCAAGAGACCCAGTACTTC.

This clonotype was observed many times. The chain is built from TRBV15 and TRBJ1-1; TRBD1 aligns across 8 bases. The CDR3 sequence is 15 residues long. CDR1 and CDR2 (germline): LNHNV, YYDKDF (reference sequence). V was pared by 3 bases and J by 2 bases, with 5 bases of the junction left unmatched. CDR3 nucleotide sequence: TGTGCCACCAGCAGGGACAGGGTCGTTAACACTGAAGCTTTCTTT. The encoded protein is CATSRDRVVNTEAFF.

The sample holds many counts of this clonotype. The rearrangement links TRBV12-3 or TRBV12-4 to TRBJ2-7; D ambiguous. V lost 10 bases, J lost 2 bases, and 15 bases lay in between. The CDR3 consists of 13 residues. In DNA, the CDR3 is TGTGCCACCCATCCAGACTCAACCTACGAGCAGTACTTC. It yields the protein CATHPDSTYEQYF.

On this clonotype: A much more abundant neighbour one base away suggests this may be a read error. The chain links TRBV4-2 to TRBJ1-1; D gene unclear. Germline CDR1 is LGHNA and CDR2 is YNFKEQ. Trimming left V 8 bases short and J 0 bases short, with 10 bases between. This CDR3 has 13 residues. The CDR3 protein is CASGPGMNTEAFF. The CDR3 DNA reads as TGTGCCAGCGGCCCTGGGATGAACACTGAAGCTTTCTTT.

This clonotype was detected many times. The chain employs TRBV25-1 and TRBJ2-1, with D possibly being TRBD2 (5 bases). The CDR3 is 17 residues long. Trimming took 0 bases from V and 5 from J, leaving 17 bases between them. Germline CDR1 MGHDK, CDR2 SYGVNS. CDR3 nucleotides: TGTGCCAGCAGTGAATATGGGGAGAGGGAAACCCACAATGAGCAGTTCTTC. Its translation is CASSEYGERETHNEQFF.

This clonotype was seen ten or more times. The CDR3: CASTHLAGGSVHEQFF. For the CDR3, the DNA is TGTGCCAGCACCCATCTGGCGGGGGGGTCCGTGCATGAGCAGTTCTTC. This chain connects TRBV3-1 to TRBJ2-1, with 9 bases lining up with TRBD2. CDR1 and CDR2 from the germline V gene are LGHDT and YNNKEL (reference sequence). This CDR3 comprises 16 residues. After removal of 7 bases from V and 8 bases from J, the junction contained 15 bases not matched to a gene.

This clonotype has ten or more counts. The rearrangement joins TRBV18 to TRBJ2-3, with D possibly matching TRBD2 (5 bases). CDR1 and CDR2 from the germline V gene are KGHSH and LQKENI. This CDR3 spans 16 amino acids. V was trimmed by 1 base and J by 1 base, leaving 12 bases between them. CDR3 nucleotide sequence: TGTGCCAGCTCACCACAGGCACTAGGAGGCACAGATACGCAGTATTTT. Amino acids: CASSPQALGGTDTQYF.

Many counts were recorded for this clonotype. The CDR3 DNA sequence: TGTGCCAGCAGCCAGCGGGACATCAACACTGAAGCTTTCTTT. Amino acid sequence: CASSQRDINTEAFF. This rearrangement joins TRBV3-1 to TRBJ1-1; a weak D match, TRBD1 (6 bases). This CDR3 comprises 14 residues. V lost 3 bases and J 2 bases, leaving 10 bases between the germline ends. CDR1 is LGHDT, CDR2 YNNKEL, per germline (reference sequence).

The table lists this clonotype with many counts. This chain connects TRBV12-3 or TRBV12-4 to TRBJ1-1; 9 bases align to TRBD1. The CDR3 sequence is 16 residues long. The junction had 8 bases not matched to a gene; V was cut back by 5 bases and J by 1 base. The CDR3 spells CASSRPGQGKNTEAFF. In DNA form, the CDR3 reads TGTGCCAGCAGTCGTCCGGGACAGGGAAAGAACACTGAAGCTTTCTTT.

This clonotype showed up many times. This chain uses TRBV20-1 with TRBJ2-3, with 7 bases lining up with TRBD2. Germline CDR1 reads DFQATT; CDR2 reads SNEGSKA (reference sequence). The CDR3 extends over 14 amino acids. Losses at the gene ends were 0 bases for V and 2 bases for J; bases not matched to a gene: 2. CDR3 bases: TGCAGTGCTAGAGAGCGGGGGTTCACAGATACGCAGTATTTT. It specifies CSARERGFTDTQYF.

This clonotype was recorded at least ten times. V and J are TRBV11-1 and TRBJ1-4; 8 nucleotides line up with TRBD1. Looked up from germline, CDR1 is SGHAT and CDR2 is FQDESV (reference sequence). CDR3 length equals 18 residues. V lost 10 bases to trimming and J lost 0 bases; unmatched junction nucleotides: 16. CDR3 region: CAIITSQGAYATNEKLFF. DNA of the CDR3: TGTGCCATCATAACGTCTCAGGGGGCTTATGCAACTAATGAAAAACTGTTTTTT.

This clonotype was seen repeatedly, ten times or more. The chain couples TRBV20-1 to TRBJ1-4; 8 bases are shared with TRBD1. Germline CDR1 and CDR2: DFQATT and SNEGSKA (reference sequence). V lost 1 base, J lost 3 bases, and 7 bases stayed unmatched. The CDR3 consists of 16 residues. CDR3 sequence reads: CSARGRRDRPNEKLFF. For the CDR3, the DNA is TGCAGTGCTAGAGGTAGACGGGACAGGCCTAATGAAAAACTGTTTTTT.

The chain links TRBV19 to TRBJ1-5; perhaps TRBD1 as D (5 bases). Germline assignment: CDR1 LNHDA and CDR2 SQIVND (reference sequence). V shed 5 bases and J shed 3 bases, with 14 bases lying between them. The CDR3 has 15 residues. For the CDR3, the DNA is TGTGCCAGTAGTTTCCGGGACGTCCTCAATCAGCCCCAGCATTTT. Translated, it gives CASSFRDVLNQPQHF.

This clonotype was recorded many times. The gene calls are TRBV15 and TRBJ2-1; D possibly uses TRBD1 or TRBD2 (6 bases each). The germline V and J ends were trimmed by 0 bases and 4 bases, with 13 bases remaining between them. The CDR3 contains 16 residues. CDR1 is LNHNV, CDR2 YYDKDF, per germline (reference sequence). The CDR3 loop reads CATSRDPRGGYNEQFF. The CDR3 DNA is TGTGCCACCAGCAGAGACCCCAGGGGAGGATACAATGAGCAGTTCTTC.

This clonotype was recorded many times. The chain has TRBV12-3 or TRBV12-4 and TRBJ2-5; 9 bases align to TRBD1. J was trimmed by 6 bases and V by 8 bases; bases with no gene match: 16. The CDR3 runs 16 residues. The CDR3, as DNA: TGTGCCAGCGGACACGCCCGCTACAGGGGGCCAAAGACCCAGTACTTC. This translates into CASGHARYRGPKTQYF.

In its sample, this clonotype was seen many times. The chain combines TRBV20-1 with TRBJ1-6; D not resolved. Germline values: CDR1 DFQATT, CDR2 SNEGSKA (reference sequence). The CDR3 is 12 amino acids. Trimming removed 1 base from V and 10 bases from J, with 8 bases in between. The CDR3: CSARVGKSPLHF. In DNA, the CDR3 is TGCAGTGCTAGAGTAGGGAAGTCACCCCTCCACTTT.